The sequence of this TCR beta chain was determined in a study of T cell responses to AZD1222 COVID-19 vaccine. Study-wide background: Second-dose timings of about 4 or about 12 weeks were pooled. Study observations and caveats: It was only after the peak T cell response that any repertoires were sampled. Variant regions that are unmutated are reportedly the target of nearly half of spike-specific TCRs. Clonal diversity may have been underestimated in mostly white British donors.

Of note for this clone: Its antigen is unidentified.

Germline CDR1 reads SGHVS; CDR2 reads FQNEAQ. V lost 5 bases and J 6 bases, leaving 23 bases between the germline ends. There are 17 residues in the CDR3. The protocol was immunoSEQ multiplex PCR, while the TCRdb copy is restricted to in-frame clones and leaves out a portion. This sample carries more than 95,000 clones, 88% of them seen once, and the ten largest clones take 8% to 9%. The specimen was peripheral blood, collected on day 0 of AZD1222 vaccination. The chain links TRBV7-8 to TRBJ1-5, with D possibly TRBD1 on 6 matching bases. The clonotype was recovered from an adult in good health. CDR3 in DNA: TGTGCCAGCAGCGTAGGTGTGTTGGGCAGGGGCGGTCAGCCCCAGCATTTT. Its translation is CASSVGVLGRGGQPQHF.